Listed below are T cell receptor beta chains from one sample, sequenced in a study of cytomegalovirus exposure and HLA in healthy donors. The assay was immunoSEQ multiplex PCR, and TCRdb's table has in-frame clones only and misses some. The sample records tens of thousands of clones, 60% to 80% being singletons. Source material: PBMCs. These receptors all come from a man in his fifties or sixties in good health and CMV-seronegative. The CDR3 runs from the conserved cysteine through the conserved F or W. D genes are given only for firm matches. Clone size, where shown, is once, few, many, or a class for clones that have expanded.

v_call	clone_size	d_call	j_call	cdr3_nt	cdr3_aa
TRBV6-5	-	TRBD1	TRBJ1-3	TGTGCCAGCAGGTCACAGGGGTTCTCTGGAAACACCATATATTTT	CASRSQGFSGNTIYF
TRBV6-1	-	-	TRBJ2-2	TGTGCCAGCAGTATAGGGAGGAACACCGGGGAGCTGTTTTTT	CASSIGRNTGELFF
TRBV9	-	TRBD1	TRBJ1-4	TGTGCCAGCAACACCTACCCAGGGGGGATTAATGAAAAACTGTTTTTT	CASNTYPGGINEKLFF
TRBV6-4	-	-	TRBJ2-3	TGTGCCAGCAGTGACTCGGGGCCAGATACGCAGTATTTT	CASSDSGPDTQYF
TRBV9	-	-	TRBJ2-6	TGTGCCAGCAGCGTCGGCTCTGGGGCCAACGTCCTGACTTTC	CASSVGSGANVLTF
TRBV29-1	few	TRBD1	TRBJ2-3	TGCAGCGTTGCCGGGACAGGATACGATACGCAGTATTTT	CSVAGTGYDTQYF
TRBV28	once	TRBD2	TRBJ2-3	TGTGCCAGCAGCCTAACTAGCGGGAGGGCCTCAGATACGCAGTATTTT	CASSLTSGRASDTQYF
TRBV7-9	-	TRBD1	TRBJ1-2	TGTTCCAGCAGCCCGACAGGGTATGGCTACACCTTC	CSSSPTGYGYTF
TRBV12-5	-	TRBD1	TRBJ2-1	TGTGCTAGTGGTTTGGACAGGGGGGAAGTAGGACTGGCGGGAATCCACTCCTACAATGAGCAGTTCTTC	CASGLDRGEVGLAGIHSYNEQFF
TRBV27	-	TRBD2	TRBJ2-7	TGTGCCAGCAGTTTTAGCGGGAGTGCCTACGAGCAGTACTTC	CASSFSGSAYEQYF
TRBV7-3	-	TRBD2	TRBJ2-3	TGTGCCAGCAGCAGAGCGGGGGACGGCACAGATACGCAGTATTTT	CASSRAGDGTDTQYF
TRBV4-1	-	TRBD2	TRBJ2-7	TGCGCCAGCAGCCGTAGCGGGATCGAGAACTACGAGCAGTACTTC	CASSRSGIENYEQYF
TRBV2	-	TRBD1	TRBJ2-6	TGTGCCAGCACAGTACAGGGGTTGACTGGGGCCAACGTCCTGACTTTC	CASTVQGLTGANVLTF
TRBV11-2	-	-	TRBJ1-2	TGTGCCAGCAGCTTAGCCTCAGGGCAAGGCTACACCTTC	CASSLASGQGYTF
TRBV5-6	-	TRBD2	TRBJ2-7	TGTGCCAGCAGCTCGGGACTAAAAAGCTCCTACGAGCAGTACTTC	CASSSGLKSSYEQYF
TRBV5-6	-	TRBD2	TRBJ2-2	TGTGCCAGCAGCTTACGGCGGGAGTTGTACACCGGGGAGCTGTTTTTT	CASSLRRELYTGELFF
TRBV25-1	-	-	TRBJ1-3	TGTGCCAGCAGTGAATCGGGGGGGCCAGGTGGAAACACCATATATTTT	CASSESGGPGGNTIYF
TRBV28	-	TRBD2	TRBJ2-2	TGTGCCAGCAGGGATGGGACTAGCGGGATCTCCGCGAACACCGGGGAGCTGTTTTTT	CASRDGTSGISANTGELFF
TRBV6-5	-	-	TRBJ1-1	TGTGCCAGTTGTCCAAGGAGGGGCACTGAAGCTTTCTTT	CASCPRRGTEAFF
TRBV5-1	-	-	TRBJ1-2	TGCGCCAGCAGCTTGGCCCAGGGAGGAATTGGCTACACCTTC	CASSLAQGGIGYTF
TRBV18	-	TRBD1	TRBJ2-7	TGTGCCAGCTCACCCCTTCGACAGGGTAGGGACGAGCAGTACTTC	CASSPLRQGRDEQYF
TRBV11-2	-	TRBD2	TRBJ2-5	TGTGCCAGCAGCCCCCGGACTAGCGGGAGTCAGACCCAGTACTTC	CASSPRTSGSQTQYF
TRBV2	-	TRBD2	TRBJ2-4	TGTGCCAGCGGGGGACTAGCGGGAGAGGCCAAAAACATTCAGTACTTC	CASGGLAGEAKNIQYF
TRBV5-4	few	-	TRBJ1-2	TGTGCCAGCAGCTTTTTAGGGGGGGCCGGCGGCTACACCTTC	CASSFLGGAGGYTF